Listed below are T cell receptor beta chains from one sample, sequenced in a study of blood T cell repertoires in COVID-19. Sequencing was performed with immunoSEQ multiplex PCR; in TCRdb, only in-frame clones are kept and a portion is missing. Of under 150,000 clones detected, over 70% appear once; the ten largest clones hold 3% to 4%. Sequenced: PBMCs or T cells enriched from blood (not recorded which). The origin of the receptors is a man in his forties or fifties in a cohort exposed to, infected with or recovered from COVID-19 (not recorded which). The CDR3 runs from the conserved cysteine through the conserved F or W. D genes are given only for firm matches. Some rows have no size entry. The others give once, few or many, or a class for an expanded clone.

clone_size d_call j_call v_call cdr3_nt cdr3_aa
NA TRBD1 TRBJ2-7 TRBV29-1 TGCAGCGGAGGGACAGCCTACGAGCAGTACTTC CSGGTAYEQYF
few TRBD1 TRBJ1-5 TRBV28 TGTGCCAGCAGTCTCTCCGGGACAGGAGATCAGCCCCAGCATTTT CASSLSGTGDQPQHF
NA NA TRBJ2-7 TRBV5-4 TGTGCCAGCAGCTTGGAAACCAGCTCCTACGAGCAGTACTTC CASSLETSSYEQYF
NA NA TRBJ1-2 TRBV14 TGTGCCAGCAGCCAAGAAGCGGCCGCTAACTATGGCTACACCTTC CASSQEAAANYGYTF
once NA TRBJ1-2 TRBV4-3 TGCGCCAGCAGCCAAGATGGGACACTGAACTATGGCTACACCTTC CASSQDGTLNYGYTF
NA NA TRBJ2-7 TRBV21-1 TGTGCCAGCAGCGGGGCGGCAGATTACTTC CASSGAADYF
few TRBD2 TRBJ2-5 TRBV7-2 TGTGCCAGCAGCTTAGCCCGGGGGGGGCAAGAGACCCAGTACTTC CASSLARGGQETQYF
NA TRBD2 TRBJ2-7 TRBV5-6 TGTGCCAGCAGCGTCGGGGGGGCCACCTACGAGCAGTACTTC CASSVGGATYEQYF
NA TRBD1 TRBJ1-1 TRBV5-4 TGTGCCAGCAGCCCCGGGACAGGGTGGCCTGAAGCTTTCTTT CASSPGTGWPEAFF
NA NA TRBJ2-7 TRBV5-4 TGTGCCAGCAGCTTGGATCCGGCCTACGAGCAGTACTTC CASSLDPAYEQYF
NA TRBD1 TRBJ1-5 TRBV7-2 TGTGCCAGCAGCTTACTCGTGGGACAGCAAGACAATCAGCCCCAGCATTTT CASSLLVGQQDNQPQHF
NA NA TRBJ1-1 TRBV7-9 TGTGCCAGCAGCTTAGCAGGGGCTCCTGAAGCTTTCTTT CASSLAGAPEAFF
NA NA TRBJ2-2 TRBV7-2 TGTGCCAGCTCAATCGTAGCTAAAACCGGGGAGCTGTTTTTT CASSIVAKTGELFF
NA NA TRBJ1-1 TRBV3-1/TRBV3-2 TGTGCCAGCAGCCAAGACCGCGGGCCGTTGAACACTGAAGCTTTCTTT CASSQDRGPLNTEAFF
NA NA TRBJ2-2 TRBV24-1 TGTGCCACCAGTGCGACAGCCAACACCGGGGAGCTGTTTTTT CATSATANTGELFF
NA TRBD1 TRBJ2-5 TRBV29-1 TGCAGCGTCGGACAGGGTTCAGGGCAAGAGACCCAGTACTTC CSVGQGSGQETQYF
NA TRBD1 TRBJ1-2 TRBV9 TGTGCCAGCAGCTTCTACCCGGACAGGGAGGTGGGAGGCTACACCTTC CASSFYPDREVGGYTF
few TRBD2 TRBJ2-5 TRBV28 TGTGCCAGCAGTTTTCTAGCGGGCCCAGAGACCCAGTACTTC CASSFLAGPETQYF
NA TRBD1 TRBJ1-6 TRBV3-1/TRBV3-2 TGTGCCAGCAGCCACGATCCCCCAAGGGGGACAGCTATCCCTCCTTCACCCCTCCACTTT CASSHDPPRGTAIPPSPLHF
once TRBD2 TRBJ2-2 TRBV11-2 TGTGCCAGCAGCTTAAGGGTAGCGGGGAACACCGGGGAGCTGTTTTTT CASSLRVAGNTGELFF
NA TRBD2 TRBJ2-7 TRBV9 TGTGCCAGCAGCGTAGGAGGCGGGGGGGTTGAGCAGTACTTC CASSVGGGGVEQYF
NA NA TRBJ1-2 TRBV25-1 TGTGCCAGCAGTGGACGCTTCGGACTAAACTATGGCTACACCTTC CASSGRFGLNYGYTF
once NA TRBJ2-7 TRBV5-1 TGCGCCAGCAGCCCGACCCCAGGGGACACCTACGAGCAGTACTTC CASSPTPGDTYEQYF
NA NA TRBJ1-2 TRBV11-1 TGTGCCAGCAGCTTAGCGTATCAGCCTGACGTGGAGGGCTACACCTTC CASSLAYQPDVEGYTF
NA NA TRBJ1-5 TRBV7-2 TGTGCCAGCAGCTCGACGGCTGTCGGGTTTCAGCCCCAGCATTTT CASSSTAVGFQPQHF
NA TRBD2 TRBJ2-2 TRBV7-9 TGTGCCAGCAGCTTGGTGGCACTAGCGGATACCGGGGAGCTGTTTTTT CASSLVALADTGELFF
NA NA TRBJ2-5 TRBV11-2 TGTGCCAGCAGCACAACCGGGTGGGGGGTTGTAGAGACCCAGTACTTC CASSTTGWGVVETQYF
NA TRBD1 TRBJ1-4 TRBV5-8 TGTGCCAGCAGCTCCCGGACAGGGGCTGAAAAACTGTTTTTT CASSSRTGAEKLFF
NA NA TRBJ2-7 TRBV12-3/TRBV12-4 TGTGCCAGCAGTCCCGGAGTCGAGCAGTACTTC CASSPGVEQYF
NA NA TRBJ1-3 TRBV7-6 TGTGCCAGCAGCTTAGTCGTTGGCGGACAGAGCTCTGGAAACACCATATATTTT CASSLVVGGQSSGNTIYF
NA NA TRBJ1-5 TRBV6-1 TGTGCCAGCAGTGAAGGGTACCCGGAGAATCAGCCCCAGCATTTT CASSEGYPENQPQHF
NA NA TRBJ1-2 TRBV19 TGTGCCAGTAGTATAGGGGGAGGGCTTGAGGCTGGCTACACCTTC CASSIGGGLEAGYTF
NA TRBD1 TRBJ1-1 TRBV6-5 TGTGCCAGCAGCGGGAGGGGACAGGGGAACACTGAAGCTTTCTTT CASSGRGQGNTEAFF
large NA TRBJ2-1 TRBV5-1 TGCGCCAGCAGCTATGCCGGGACTTACAATGAGCAGTTCTTC CASSYAGTYNEQFF
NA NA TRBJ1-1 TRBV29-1 TGCAGCGTGGAGGGGTGGCGGGACACTGAAGCTTTCTTT CSVEGWRDTEAFF
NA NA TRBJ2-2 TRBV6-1 TGTGCCAGCAGTGAATCGGGGACAGGGGAGCTGTTTTTT CASSESGTGELFF
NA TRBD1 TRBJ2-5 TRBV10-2 TGCGCCAGCAGTAAGGGGGGGACAGGGCAAGAGACCCAGTACTTC CASSKGGTGQETQYF
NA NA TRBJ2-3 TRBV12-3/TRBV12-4 TGTGCCAGCAGCCCCCTAGATACGCAGTATTTT CASSPLDTQYF
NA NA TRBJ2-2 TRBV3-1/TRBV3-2 TGTGCCAGCAGCCCTCTGCGGGGCGCGAACACCGGGGAGCTGTTTTTT CASSPLRGANTGELFF
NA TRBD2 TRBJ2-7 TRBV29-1 TGCAGCGTCGGAGGCGGGAGCTCCTACGAGCAGTACTTC CSVGGGSSYEQYF